This T cell receptor (beta chain) emerged from a study of OX40 agonist ivuxolimab in advanced cancers. Overall study: The dose-escalation cohort was around 83% male, with a mean age of about 58 years, ranging about 23 to 80. Around 40% of patients had received prior checkpoint inhibitor therapy. Overall study findings and caveats: At 0.1 to 3.0 mg/kg, CD4+ and CD8+ blood T cells expanded clonally by week 6. Mean expanded clone counts were higher in CD8+ than CD4+ T cells.

Germline assignment: CDR1 GTSNPN and CDR2 SVGIG (reference sequence). Trimming removed 2 bases from V and 3 bases from J, with 5 bases in between. CDR3 length: 12 amino acids. Sequencing was performed with immunoSEQ multiplex PCR; in TCRdb, only in-frame clones are kept and a portion is missing. The data show 70,000 or so clones, approximately 81% seen once. As regards this clone: The antigen remains unidentified.

The input for sequencing was CD4+ or CD8+ T cells sorted from blood, taken in a trial of the OX40 agonist ivuxolimab. The gene calls are TRBV30 and TRBJ2-1, with unresolved D. This sequence was found in an adult with an advanced solid tumor such as melanoma, head and neck, liver or kidney cancer. In DNA, the CDR3 is TGTGCCTGGAGTAGCTACTACAATGAGCAGTTCTTC. This codes for CAWSSYYNEQFF.